This T cell receptor beta chain emerged from a study of blood T cells in healthy people across ages (dated by TCRdb to about 2015). About the full investigation: In model experiments, template switching captured roughly one uniquely barcoded TCR beta cDNA molecule for every two T cells. To track age-related changes in TCR beta repertoire diversity, the study relied on deep sequencing normalized with unique cDNA molecular identifiers. Donors were grouped into four age groups: young (average roughly 17 years), middle-aged (around 39), aged (around 60) and long-lived (around 82). To avoid experimental bias, donors of different ages were spread randomly across the sequencing lanes. For two donors (one aged 18 to 29 and one aged 80 or older), the study analyzed two additional independent replicas of 1 million unique cDNA reads from the same blood draw. The investigation overall reported the following: The long-lived group showed more naive CD4+ T cells, fewer expanded clones and increased TCR diversity than the aged group, suggesting age selection. Conclusive comparison of naive and antigen-experienced compartments was prevented by the profiling of bulk unsorted PBMCs. Because donor CMV infection status was unknown, age-related changes in expanded clonotypes were potentially confounded. There was a strong correlation between observed TCR beta diversity and the percentage of naive T cells measured by flow cytometry. Estimates of total diversity based on one million sequenced T cells were considered lower bounds and underestimates. Observed TCR beta diversity per million T cells fell roughly linearly with age, and a significant reduction was already apparent by age roughly 41.

The CDR3 runs 16 residues from the cysteine to the phenylalanine. Only CDR3 DNA remains: 48 bases, in frame from the first base. Reading the germline V gene gives CDR1 SGHRS and CDR2 YFSETQ. Comment on this clonotype: What this receptor recognizes is not known. No base quality values were provided; no much bigger clone lies one nucleotide off.

The donors were some 36 Caucasian individuals from Russia, aged roughly 6 to 90 years, who were systemically healthy. Each donor gave approximately 9.3 milliliters of peripheral blood, collected into EDTA-treated Vacutainer tubes. Ficoll-Paque density-gradient centrifugation was used to isolate PBMCs, with at least 6.5 million per sample. Total RNA was extracted from PBMCs with Trizol reagent, with at least 6 micrograms obtained per sample. The percentages of naive CD45RAhigh/CD27high T cells were determined by flow cytometry on a PBMC aliquot from every donor. Library preparation was by 5' RACE. Data came from an Illumina HiSeq 2500. A second roughly 7 to 12 cycle PCR used a sample-barcoded 5' primer and a J-beta primer mix. A template-switch 5' adaptor carrying 12 random nucleotides introduced a unique molecular identifier onto each TCR beta cDNA molecule. At least 2.5 million CDR3-containing paired-end reads were obtained from each sample. First-strand cDNA was synthesized from all RNA with the Mint cDNA synthesis kit, primed by a TRBC-specific oligonucleotide. All cDNA was treated with uracil-DNA glycosylase and then went through a first 18-cycle PCR with the universal primers M1SS and BC2_uni_R. Regarding the original processing steps: Each sample was normalized by randomly selecting 1 million high-quality reads, each carrying a distinct molecular identifier. Instead of being binned into consensus sequences, reads with shared molecular identifiers were discarded. MiTCR, with a Q25 quality threshold and the strictest error-elimination algorithm, was used for CDR3 identification, clonotype clustering and error correction. A nonparametric unseen species model with Euler transformation was used to estimate a lower bound on total TCR beta diversity. TCRdb applied fastp at Q25 and MiXCR to the public reads, then kept only in-frame beta chains. Each entry is one CDR3 protein sequence, shown with its most common DNA and genes. None of the V and J calls come from the authors' own analysis; TCRdb made them. The sample table lists approximately 800,000 distinct CDR3 sequences, 35% to 40% of them with a count of one. The ten most abundant clones make up 10% to 15% of the sample.

Sample: blood. This sequence uses TRBV5-1 and TRBJ2-5; the D call is possibly TRBD1 or TRBD2, each sharing 5 bases. The J call may be mistaken, given a closer DNA end match to TRBJ2-7. The receptor comes from a man aged 18 to 29 in good health. The nucleotides are TGCGCCAGCAGCTTGTCCCCGGGGCAGGGACCCTACGAGCAGTACTTC. The translation is CASSLSPGQGPYEQYF.